Following are 10 T cell receptor beta chains from one sample sequenced in a study of blood T cell repertoires in COVID-19. Some clones are missing from TCRdb's copy, which holds only in-frame ones; the method was immunoSEQ multiplex PCR. The sample holds more than 65,000 clones; over 60% are singletons and the top ten take 25% to 30%. Sequencing was done on a sample of peripheral blood. These receptors were collected from a woman of 80 years or more with active or convalescent COVID-19.

The chain couples TRBV28 to TRBJ1-6; tentatively, D is TRBD1 (5 bases). Germline V gene sequence: CDR1 MDHEN, CDR2 SYDVKM. Trimming left V 2 bases short and J 7 bases short, with 18 bases between. This CDR3 is built from 17 residues. CDR3 coding DNA: TGTGCCAGCAGTTTAGGGGGGGGAGAGGTGCGGAATTCACCCCTCCACTTT. Translated, it gives CASSLGGGEVRNSPLHF.

This sequence joins TRBV6-1 and TRBJ1-5; no clear D. CDR1 MNHNS and CDR2 SASEGT come from the germline V gene. Trimming removed 3 bases from V and 6 bases from J, with 12 bases in between. The CDR3 is made up of 14 amino acids. The CDR3 loop reads CASSEGGKGQPQHF. The CDR3 DNA follows: TGTGCCAGCAGTGAGGGAGGGAAGGGTCAGCCCCAGCATTTT.

The gene calls are TRBV6-2 or TRBV6-3 and TRBJ1-2; 7 nucleotides agree with TRBD1. The trim removed 5 bases at V and 4 bases at J, leaving 10 bases unmatched. From germline, CDR1 is MNHEY and CDR2 SVGEGT. This CDR3 is built from 15 residues. The CDR3 DNA sequence: TGTGCCAGCAGTCTCCGGACAGGCTTGGGCTATGGCTACACCTTC. Amino acids: CASSLRTGLGYGYTF.

The genes are TRBV7-9 and TRBJ2-7, with 12 positions matching TRBD1. The germline V gene has CDR1 SEHNR and CDR2 FQNEAQ (reference sequence). V was clipped by 2 bases and J by 2 bases; unmatched bases: 7. This CDR3 has 17 residues. CDR3 coding DNA: TGTGCCAGCAGCTTATTTGTGGGACAGGGGGCGACCTACGAGCAGTACTTC. It encodes CASSLFVGQGATYEQYF.

There are a few counts of this clone. J is TRBJ1-2 and V is TRBV28; 9 positions match TRBD1. Per germline, CDR1 MDHEN and CDR2 SYDVKM. The length of the CDR3 is 13 residues. J was trimmed by 6 bases and V by 3 bases; bases with no gene match: 2. The CDR3 nucleotides read TGTGCCAGCAGTTTGGGACAGGGAGATGGCTACACCTTC. This translates into CASSLGQGDGYTF.

V gene TRBV30 combines with J gene TRBJ2-7; weak D call: TRBD1 (6 bases). CDR3 length equals 12 residues. CDR1 is GTSNPN and CDR2 is SVGIG in the germline V gene (reference sequence). Trimming took 4 bases from V and 5 from J, leaving 12 bases between them. The CDR3 sequence is CAWISGGHEQYF. For the CDR3, the DNA is TGTGCCTGGATATCTGGGGGCCACGAGCAGTACTTC.

V usage is TRBV28 and J usage is TRBJ1-1; 7 bases align to TRBD1. Trimming at V came to 2 bases and at J to 10 bases, leaving 10 bases not matched to a gene. CDR1 is MDHEN and CDR2 is SYDVKM in the germline V gene. The CDR3 sequence is 14 residues long. The CDR3 is CASSLQDRARSAFF. The CDR3, as DNA: TGTGCCAGCAGTTTACAAGACAGGGCTCGATCAGCTTTCTTT.

The V and J genes are TRBV5-8 and TRBJ2-5; 15 positions match TRBD2. CDR1 is SGHTS and CDR2 is YDEGEE in the germline V gene. The CDR3 has 15 amino acids. Unmatched junction bases numbered 4, after V lost 5 bases and J lost 5 bases. CDR3 DNA sequence: TGTGCCAGCAGTGGACTAGCGGGGGGGGTCGAGACCCAGTACTTC. It codes for CASSGLAGGVETQYF. Combining the CDR3 with reference TRBV5-8 and TRBJ2-5 gives the whole variable domain EAGVTQSPTHLIKTRGQQATLRCSPISGHTSVYWYQQALGLGLQFLLWYDEGEERNRGNFPPRFSGRQFPNYSSELNVNALELEDSALYLCASSGLAGGVETQYFGPGTRLLVL.

In this sample, this clone turned up once. This chain connects TRBV5-1 to TRBJ2-6; D call uncertain. Germline CDR1 SGHRS, CDR2 YFSETQ. There are 15 residues in the CDR3. Trimming left V 2 bases short and J 0 bases short, with 6 bases between. The CDR3 is CASSLTDSGANVLTF. The CDR3 nucleotides are TGCGCCAGCAGCTTAACAGACTCTGGGGCCAACGTCCTGACTTTC.

The rearrangement uses TRBV6-4 and TRBJ1-5, with 11 bases that match TRBD1. V trimming: 5 bases; J trimming: 4 bases; junction bases outside the gene matches: 4. CDR1 is MRHNA, CDR2 SNTAGT, per germline. The CDR3 runs to 15 residues. The CDR3 bases are TGTGCCAGCAGTCCCGGACAGGGGGCGAATCAGCCCCAGCATTTT. Its translation is CASSPGQGANQPQHF.